This TCR beta chain was retrieved from a study of identical twins. General study results and limits: Within monozygotic twins, out-of-frame TCR alpha sharing was underestimated by the models. Partial confounding of zero-insertion analyses by invariant MAIT and iNKT cells was possible.

Every sampled donor was Caucasian and healthy. TCRdb independently ran MiXCR on the 5' RACE reads; one entry per CDR3 protein. The sample includes approximately 280,000 distinct CDR3 sequences, 6.5% to 9.5% of them seen just once. This clonotype was detected ten times or more. Its antigen is undetermined. CDR1 and CDR2 from the germline V gene are WNHNN and SYGVQD (reference sequence). Trimming took 5 bases from V and 6 from J, leaving 19 bases between them. This CDR3 has 15 amino acids. The same sample was also studied in work on yellow fever vaccine responses in identical twins.

This receptor was taken from a woman between 18 and 29 years old in good health. The chain has TRBV10-1 and TRBJ2-5, with D perhaps matching TRBD2 (6 bases). The sample was memory (CD45RO+) T cells sorted from blood. This chain's CDR3 is CASSRIGRERQTQYF. The CDR3 bases are TGCGCCAGCAGTCGGATTGGGCGGGAAAGGCAGACCCAGTACTTC.